Below, one T cell receptor beta chain is given with its context. Trimming removed 6 bases from V and 0 bases from J, with 11 bases in between. In germline, CDR1 is SNHLY, CDR2 FYNNEI. The CDR3 is 15 residues long. The sample belongs to a study of blood T cell repertoires in COVID-19. Turning to the study itself: Samples came from the United States, Italy and Spain, spanning acute and convalescent COVID-19. The analysed material was cDNA or gDNA that came from T cells, B-cell-depleted T cells, or PBMCs.

As originally analysed: Amplification of reference gene primers was used by the study to estimate nucleated cell counts. The table came from immunoSEQ multiplex PCR; TCRdb's copy has only in-frame clones and leaves some out. Clone size and the V and J calls come from that table; the DNA yielded D and trimming. Of 200,000 or so clones in the sample, roughly 90% are singletons; the top ten hold 2.7%. The chain has TRBV2 and TRBJ1-4, with a possible D match to TRBD1 (6 bases). The specimen was peripheral blood. The clonotype comes from a woman in her fifties or sixties with acute or convalescent COVID-19. CDR3 region: CASRRGGPTNEKLFF. For the CDR3, the DNA is TGTGCCAGCAGAAGGGGGGGCCCAACTAATGAAAAACTGTTTTTT.